One sample yielded the 24 T cell receptor beta chains listed below, sequenced in a study of cytomegalovirus exposure and HLA in healthy donors. It was with 60 Vbeta and 13 Jbeta primers that the PCR ran. Sequenced by immunoSEQ multiplex PCR; TCRdb stores in-frame clones only, minus some. The sample contains 100,000 or so clones, approximately 81% of which appear only once. Specimen: PBMCs. The receptor set was obtained from a man aged 30 to 39 in good health and CMV-seronegative.

The chain uses TRBV19 and TRBJ2-3; TRBD1 matches 7 bases. The V and J ends lost 6 bases and 2 bases, in that order; junction bases with no gene match: 5. Germline-derived CDR1 and CDR2 are LNHDA and SQIVND (reference sequence). The CDR3 runs 14 residues. CDR3 bases: TGTGCCAGTAGCAGGGGGACAGCCACAGATACGCAGTATTTT. Amino acid sequence: CASSRGTATDTQYF.

This clone showed up just a few times. The chain couples TRBV11-2 to TRBJ1-1; D is unresolved. Germline values: CDR1 SGHAT, CDR2 FQNNGV. Trimming removed 0 bases from V and 12 bases from J, with 14 bases in between. The CDR3 has 13 amino acids. CDR3 DNA sequence: TGTGCCAGCAGCTTAGATCGGGAGGTATTTACTTTCTTT. This encodes CASSLDREVFTFF.

This clone was seen only once. The chain couples TRBV11-2 to TRBJ1-4; 9 positions match TRBD1. Trimming cost V 5 bases and J 7 bases; bases outside gene matches: 5. Germline values: CDR1 SGHAT, CDR2 FQNNGV. CDR3 size: 14 residues. CDR3 DNA: TGTGCCAGCAGCCGGGACAGGGCCGGTGAAAAACTGTTTTTT. Amino acid sequence: CASSRDRAGEKLFF.

The genes are TRBV4-1 and TRBJ1-4; 7 bases agree with TRBD1. Germline assignment: CDR1 MGHRA and CDR2 YSYEKL. CDR3 length: 16 amino acids. The V and J ends lost 4 bases and 0 bases, in that order; junction bases with no gene match: 5. The CDR3 bases are TGCGCCAGCAGCCCCCAGGGGGGCCCAACTAATGAAAAACTGTTTTTT. This codes for CASSPQGGPTNEKLFF.

A remark on this clone: One junction end disagrees with the germline gene, perhaps due to a read error. Other DNA sequences in this sample translate to the same CDR3. J is TRBJ1-4 and V is TRBV6-1; 8 bases fit TRBD1. The germline V gene has CDR1 MNHNS and CDR2 SASEGT. The CDR3 is 17 residues long. Written as DNA, the CDR3 is TGCGCCAGCAGGGAAGGGACAGGAAAACCGATTAATGAAAAACTGTTTTTT. Its translation: CASREGTGKPINEKLFF.

The chain combines TRBV7-9 with TRBJ1-5; no clear D. V was pared by 0 bases and J by 9 bases, with 9 bases between. The germline gives CDR1 SEHNR, CDR2 FQNEAQ (reference sequence). This CDR3 has 13 amino acids. CDR3 in amino acids: CASSLAQDAPQHF. As DNA, the CDR3 is TGTGCCAGCAGCTTAGCCCAGGATGCGCCCCAGCATTTT. Supplemented by reference TRBV7-9 and TRBJ1-5, the full variable domain reads DTGVSQNPRHKITKRGQNVTFRCDPISEHNRLYWYRQTLGQGPEFLTYFQNEAQLEKSRLLSDRFSAERPKGSFSTLEIQRTEQGDSAMYLCASSLAQDAPQHFGDGTRLSIL.

The V gene is TRBV7-9, the J gene TRBJ2-7, with D possibly being TRBD2 (5 bases). V lost 5 bases and J lost 5, with 22 bases in between. The CDR3 totals 16 residues. CDR1 is SEHNR and CDR2 is FQNEAQ in the germline V gene (reference sequence). Here the CDR3 DNA reads TGTGCCAGCAGCCCTTCCCCCCGGGGTTGGAACGACGAGCAGTACTTC. It codes for CASSPSPRGWNDEQYF.

The V and J genes are TRBV2 and TRBJ2-7; D gene unclear. The germline CDR1 and CDR2 sequences are SNHLY and FYNNEI. The CDR3 extends over 16 amino acids. Deletions cut 1 base from V and 3 bases from J, with 16 bases between. CDR3 amino acids: CASSEGRSPGIYEQYF. Here the CDR3 DNA reads TGTGCCAGCAGTGAAGGCAGGTCCCCCGGAATCTACGAGCAGTACTTC.

CDR3 DNA sequence: TGTGCCAGCAGGACAGACTCCTACAATGAGCAGTTCTTC. Residues: CASRTDSYNEQFF. The chain uses TRBV28 and TRBJ2-1; tentatively, D is TRBD1 (5 bases). This CDR3 spans 13 amino acids. V was clipped by 6 bases and J by 0 bases, with 6 bases between them. CDR1 is MDHEN, CDR2 SYDVKM, per germline.

This clone was recorded only once. The chain couples TRBV10-1 to TRBJ2-1; D is uncertain. The V gene's germline CDR1 is WNHNN and CDR2 SYGVQD (reference sequence). Trimming took 6 bases from V and 6 from J, leaving 24 bases between them. This CDR3 contains 17 residues. CDR3 DNA: TGCGCCAGCAGCAGGTCCGAGTTGCTGATCATTGGCAATGAGCAGTTCTTC. Its translation: CASSRSELLIIGNEQFF.

The DNA for the CDR3 is TGTGCCAGCAGCTCACGGGACAGGGGTAGAAGGAACACTGAAGCTTTCTTT. It encodes CASSSRDRGRRNTEAFF. V gene TRBV7-2 combines with J gene TRBJ1-1; 10 positions agree with TRBD1. Trimming at V came to 4 bases and at J to 1 base, leaving 9 bases not matched to a gene. Germline-derived CDR1 and CDR2 are SGHTA and FQGNSA. The CDR3 sequence is 17 residues long.

The chain joins TRBV25-1 to TRBJ1-3; maybe TRBD1 (6 bases). V shed 4 bases and J shed 7 bases, with 17 bases lying between them. This CDR3 is built from 15 residues. Germline CDR1 and CDR2: MGHDK and SYGVNS. The CDR3 here is CASSASTGMANTIYF. CDR3 nucleotides: TGTGCCAGCAGTGCGAGCACAGGGATGGCGAACACCATATATTTT.

The chain employs TRBV10-2 and TRBJ2-7; D perhaps matches TRBD2 (6 bases). CDR1 and CDR2 (germline): WSHSY, SAAADI. V lost 9 bases and J 1 base, leaving 13 bases between the germline ends. CDR3 length: 13 amino acids. In nucleotides, the CDR3 is TGCGCCAGTCAGGAGGGTAGATCCTACGAGCAGTACTTC. It translates to CASQEGRSYEQYF.

The J gene is TRBJ1-1, the V gene TRBV4-3, with a possible D match to TRBD1 (5 bases). V was cut by 1 base and J by 4 bases, with 10 bases left in between. The germline gives CDR1 LGHNA, CDR2 YSLEER. The CDR3 covers 14 residues. Here the CDR3 reads CASSQVTGGTEAFF. In nucleotides, the CDR3 is TGCGCCAGCAGCCAAGTCACAGGTGGCACTGAAGCTTTCTTT.

The rearrangement uses TRBV7-9 and TRBJ2-5, with a possible D match to TRBD1 (5 bases). V lost 1 base and J lost 1, with 10 bases in between. Germline V CDR1 and CDR2: SEHNR, FQNEAQ (reference sequence). The CDR3 sequence is 15 residues long. The CDR3 DNA reads as TGTGCCAGCAGCTTAGACCAGGGATCCCAAGAGACCCAGTACTTC. It encodes CASSLDQGSQETQYF.

The chain links TRBV28 to TRBJ1-1; D is unclear. Germline CDR1 is MDHEN and CDR2 is SYDVKM. CDR3 length equals 16 residues. Trimming cost V 4 bases and J 3 bases, with 18 bases left between them. In DNA form, the CDR3 reads TGTGCCAGCAGTTCCCATGGTGTGCTCGGGGACACTGAAGCTTTCTTT. As protein: CASSSHGVLGDTEAFF.

V and J are TRBV13 and TRBJ2-3; 7 nucleotides line up with TRBD2. This CDR3 is 16 amino acids long. Germline V CDR1 and CDR2: PRHDT, FYEKMQ (reference sequence). V shed 2 bases, J shed 0 bases, and the junction held 5 bases outside the gene matches. CDR3 region: CASSLNGLDSTDTQYF. CDR3 coding DNA: TGTGCCAGCAGCTTAAACGGACTAGATAGCACAGATACGCAGTATTTT.

The chain uses TRBV7-9 and TRBJ1-5, with 9 nucleotides matching TRBD1. Germline V gives CDR1 SEHNR, CDR2 FQNEAQ (reference sequence). The V segment lost 4 bases and the J segment 7 bases; nucleotides outside the gene matches: 8. The CDR3 extends over 15 amino acids. CDR3 sequence (DNA): TGTGCCAGCAGCTCCGGGGACAGGGCGGGACAGCCCCAGCATTTT. Amino acid sequence: CASSSGDRAGQPQHF.

The sample holds one count of this clone. The chain is built from TRBV2 and TRBJ2-5, with TRBD2 matching over 13 bases. The germline CDR1 and CDR2 sequences are SNHLY and FYNNEI. V lost 1 base to trimming and J lost 4 bases; unmatched junction nucleotides: 21. This CDR3 has 22 amino acids. The CDR3, as DNA: TGTGCCAGCAGTGAAGTCGATACTAGCGGGAGGGCCCATTGGGGGGGCGGAGAGACCCAGTACTTC. This codes for CASSEVDTSGRAHWGGGETQYF.

This rearrangement joins TRBV5-1 to TRBJ2-7, with 9 bases aligning to TRBD2. CDR1 is SGHRS, CDR2 YFSETQ, per germline. Unmatched junction bases numbered 4, after V lost 6 bases and J lost 3 bases. The CDR3 has 13 amino acids. The CDR3 DNA reads as TGCGCCAGCAAGCTAGCGGGAAACTACGAGCAGTACTTC. The encoded protein is CASKLAGNYEQYF.

This clone was seen more than once but under ten times. The chain recombines TRBV11-2 with TRBJ2-7; the D gene is possibly TRBD1 (5 bases). The CDR3 has 17 residues. The V end lost 0 bases, the J end lost 5 bases, and 20 bases lay between the germline ends. Germline assignment: CDR1 SGHAT and CDR2 FQNNGV. The CDR3 DNA sequence: TGTGCCAGCAGCTTAGAACCCAGGGCAATCCCCCAGGACGAGCAGTACTTC. Protein: CASSLEPRAIPQDEQYF.

There are a few counts of this clone. This rearrangement joins TRBV9 to TRBJ2-1; TRBD2 aligns across 10 bases. Germline values: CDR1 SGDLS, CDR2 YYNGEE. This CDR3 has 15 amino acids. Losses at the gene ends were 2 bases for V and 3 bases for J; bases not matched to a gene: 2. The CDR3 bases are TGTGCCAGCAGCGTTACTAGCGGGAACTACAATGAGCAGTTCTTC. It translates to CASSVTSGNYNEQFF.

The chain employs TRBV28 and TRBJ2-7, with 7 positions matching TRBD1. The germline CDR1 and CDR2 sequences are MDHEN and SYDVKM. J lost 3 bases, V lost 7 bases, and 9 bases had no gene match. The CDR3 is 14 residues long. The CDR3 bases are TGTGCCAGCACTCTGGGACAGACCATCTACGAGCAGTACTTC. Translated: CASTLGQTIYEQYF.

This clone was counted a few times. This chain uses TRBV11-3 with TRBJ2-7; no clear D. The CDR3 consists of 12 residues. The germline V gene has CDR1 SGHNT and CDR2 YENEEA. Trimming took 0 bases from V and 6 from J, leaving 6 bases between them. This CDR3 is CASSLDPTEQYF. The CDR3 region has the DNA TGTGCCAGCAGCTTAGATCCTACCGAGCAGTACTTC. The full variable domain, rest sourced from reference TRBV11-3 and TRBJ2-7, is EAGVVQSPRYKIIEKKQPVAFWCNPISGHNTLYWYLQNLGQGPELLIRYENEEAVDDSQLPKDRFSAERLKGVDSTLKIQPAELGDSAVYLCASSLDPTEQYFGPGTRLTVT.